This TCR beta chain comes out of a study of cytomegalovirus exposure and HLA in healthy donors. The wider study: Early released data comprised around 80 million unique TCRs from HLA-typed donors. Study-wide findings and caveats: In an earlier analysis, in some 500 donors, most V segments appeared productive either ~90% or ~30% of the time.

V shed 8 bases and J 6 bases; nucleotides not matched to a gene: 6. The CDR3 totals 14 residues. Germline lookup yields CDR1 MNHEY and CDR2 SMNVEV (reference sequence). Concerning this clone itself: As yet, its antigen is unknown.

The PCR had 60 Vbeta and 13 Jbeta primers. Sequenced by immunoSEQ multiplex PCR; TCRdb stores in-frame clones only, minus some. This sample carries about 190,000 clones, about nine tenths of them seen once, and the ten largest clones take around 1%. The chain employs TRBV27 and TRBJ2-7; 14 nucleotides line up with TRBD2. Source material: PBMCs. This TCR derives from a boy aged 2-15 years in good health and CMV-seronegative. DNA for the CDR3: TGTGCCAGCCGAGAGACTAGCGGGAGGGGCGAGCAGTACTTC. Translating it yields CASRETSGRGEQYF.